This T cell receptor beta chain emerged from a study of sequential checkpoint blockade in melanoma. In the study overall: Maintenance nivolumab came after either treatment sequence. TCRbeta immunosequencing was performed on DNA from approximately 93 pretreatment melanoma tumor samples.

Only in-frame clones appear in the TCRdb table, and some are missing; sequencing was by immunoSEQ multiplex PCR. Among some 18,000 clones listed, around 70% were seen once. Treatment: randomized to nivolumab then ipilimumab (arm A) or the reverse (arm B). The sequence came from a human donor with melanoma. The sample here was tumor tissue (inferred from file names), taken from a patient given nivolumab and ipilimumab in sequence.

The CDR3 bases are TGTGCCAGCGGGGCTTCGGTGCGGGGAAACACCATATATTTT. It is translated as CASGASVRGNTIYF. The chain carries TRBV6-8 and TRBJ1-3; D might be TRBD1 (5 bases). V lost 8 bases and J 4 bases, leaving 15 bases between the germline ends. This CDR3 region has 14 residues. CDR1 and CDR2 from the germline V gene are MNHGY and SAAAGT.